The 9 T cell receptor beta chains below all came from one sample that was sequenced in a study of long-term antiretroviral therapy in people with HIV. Survey-level resolution applied to immunoSEQ assay v3.0. Libraries were prepared by immunoSEQ multiplex PCR; TCRdb keeps only in-frame clonotypes and omits some of them. The data hold some 18,000 clones, with around 80% observed a single time. Here the sequenced sample was unsorted PBMCs, taken 0.1 years before starting antiretroviral therapy. These receptors were collected from a man younger than 35 with HIV.

The rearrangement joins TRBV6-5 to TRBJ2-7; perhaps TRBD1 as D (5 bases). Germline values: CDR1 MNHEY, CDR2 SVGAGI. Trimming cost V 2 bases and J 3 bases, with 11 bases left between them. There are 14 residues in the CDR3. The CDR3 nucleotides are TGTGCCAGCAGTTACCAGGGATTGAACTACGAGCAGTACTTC. As protein: CASSYQGLNYEQYF.

The J gene is TRBJ1-2, the V gene TRBV19; D is unresolved. V was pared by 7 bases and J by 4 bases, with 13 bases between. The CDR3 totals 13 residues. Germline CDR1 is LNHDA and CDR2 is SQIVND (reference sequence). CDR3 DNA sequence: TGTGCCAGTAAACGTGACTCCACCTATGGCTACACCTTC. This gives the protein CASKRDSTYGYTF.

V and J are TRBV7-3 and TRBJ1-2; D is unclear. With 6 bases removed from V and 2 bases from J, the gap between germline ends came to 13 bases. Germline V gene sequence: CDR1 SGHTA, CDR2 FQGTGA. The CDR3 covers 14 residues. Here the CDR3 reads CASRSKSENYGYTF. The CDR3 region has the DNA TGTGCCAGCAGGTCAAAGTCGGAGAACTATGGCTACACCTTC.

The V call is TRBV10-1, the J call TRBJ1-6, with 12 bases that match TRBD1. Germline V gene data show CDR1 as WNHNN and CDR2 as SYGVQD (reference sequence). V shed 6 bases and J 6 bases; nucleotides not matched to a gene: 15. The CDR3 contains 19 residues. CDR3 amino acids: CASRGDRGHLSDFNSPLHF. In nucleotides, the CDR3 is TGCGCCAGCAGGGGGGACAGGGGGCACCTATCAGACTTTAATTCACCCCTCCACTTT.

This clone has more than one count but fewer than ten. Here the CDR3 DNA reads TGTGCCAGCAGTTTAGGCCCCTCCTACGAGCAGTACTTC. The encoded protein is CASSLGPSYEQYF. The V call is TRBV27, the J call TRBJ2-7; D ambiguous. Trimming shortened V by 2 bases and J by 0 bases, and 5 bases separated the two germline ends. The CDR3 is 13 amino acids. CDR1 and CDR2 from the germline V gene are MNHEY and SMNVEV (reference sequence).

The CDR3 loop reads CASSPGGRFGGELFF. CDR3 DNA: TGTGCCAGCAGTCCTGGCGGGAGATTCGGCGGGGAGCTGTTTTTT. The chain uses TRBV7-9 and TRBJ2-2; 7 bases align to TRBD2. Germline assignment: CDR1 SEHNR and CDR2 FQNEAQ (reference sequence). CDR3 length equals 15 residues. With 6 bases clipped from V and 7 bases from J, the junction kept 11 bases outside the gene matches.

The chain recombines TRBV19 with TRBJ2-2; no firm D call. Germline V gene sequence: CDR1 LNHDA, CDR2 SQIVND (reference sequence). This CDR3 is 15 amino acids long. V was shortened by 7 bases and J by 5 bases, with 17 bases between the two germline ends. The CDR3 DNA follows: TGTGCCAGTACCGGGCCCATTAGCTTAACCGGGGAGCTGTTTTTT. It specifies CASTGPISLTGELFF.

In this sample, this clone turned up a few times. V and J are TRBV5-1 and TRBJ1-6; D is possibly TRBD1 (5 bases). V lost 4 bases to trimming and J lost 6 bases, with 20 bases between them. Germline values: CDR1 SGHRS, CDR2 YFSETQ. The CDR3 runs to 17 residues. The CDR3 sequence is CASSPRVGGNLNSPLHF. The CDR3 nucleotides read TGCGCCAGCAGCCCTAGAGTGGGGGGAAATCTTAATTCACCCCTCCACTTT.

This clone was recorded once. The V and J genes are TRBV30 and TRBJ1-5; D is undetermined. The CDR3 loop spans 11 amino acids. With 0 bases removed from V and 4 bases from J, the gap between germline ends came to 1 base. Germline V gives CDR1 GTSNPN, CDR2 SVGIG (reference sequence). The CDR3 bases are TGTGCCTGGAGTGTAAATCAGCCCCAGCATTTT. As protein: CAWSVNQPQHF.